This is a list of T cell receptor beta chains from one sample in a study of blood T cell repertoires in COVID-19. Sequencing used immunoSEQ multiplex PCR; TCRdb keeps in-frame clones, though not all of them. This sample carries roughly 380,000 clones, more than 65% of them seen once, and the ten largest clones take about 1.2%. The sequencing sample was made of peripheral blood. These receptors all stem from a human donor with acute or convalescent COVID-19. The donor label of this sample is uncertain. CDR3s include the opening cysteine and the closing phenylalanine or tryptophan. A D gene is named only where the DNA matches it firmly. Clone size is shown for a subset of rows, as once, few, many or a class of expanded clone.

V: TRBV6-5; size: NA; D: TRBD1; J: TRBJ1-6; DNA: TGTGCCAGCAGGCAGGGGGCTAGGAATTCACCCCTCCACTTT; CDR3: CASRQGARNSPLHF
V: TRBV27; size: NA; D: TRBD2; J: TRBJ2-7; DNA: TGTGCCAGCAGGACCCCACTAGCGGGAGGTCCCTACGAGCAGTACTTC; CDR3: CASRTPLAGGPYEQYF
V: TRBV5-1; size: few; D: TRBD2; J: TRBJ2-1; DNA: TGCGCCAGCAGCTTGGTAAGCGGGAGCGGCTATGAGCAGTTCTTC; CDR3: CASSLVSGSGYEQFF
V: TRBV19; size: NA; D: NA; J: TRBJ1-5; DNA: TGTGCCAGTAGTACCCAAGAGAATCAGCCCCAGCATTTT; CDR3: CASSTQENQPQHF
V: TRBV6-5; size: NA; D: TRBD1; J: TRBJ1-4; DNA: TGTGCCAGCAGTCCCGGACAGGGGGCGGCGGAACTGTTTTTT; CDR3: CASSPGQGAAELFF
V: TRBV13; size: once; D: NA; J: TRBJ2-2; DNA: TGTGCCAGCAGCTCGCTACAGGGCCCCCCCGGGGAGCTGTTTTTT; CDR3: CASSSLQGPPGELFF
V: TRBV5-1; size: NA; D: TRBD2; J: TRBJ2-1; DNA: TGCGCCAGCAGCTCACTAGCGGGGCCCTACAATGAGCAGTTCTTC; CDR3: CASSSLAGPYNEQFF
V: TRBV27; size: NA; D: NA; J: TRBJ2-3; DNA: TGTGCCAGCAGACCTAACCCCCTAGGTGGCTTGCGAGATACGCAGTATTTT; CDR3: CASRPNPLGGLRDTQYF
V: TRBV11-2; size: NA; D: NA; J: TRBJ1-1; DNA: TGTGCCAGCAGCTTAAATCAGGCGGGGTTGAGAATCTCTGAAGCTTTCTTT; CDR3: CASSLNQAGLRISEAFF
V: TRBV9; size: once; D: TRBD2; J: TRBJ2-7; DNA: TGTGCCAGCAGCGCCCTAGCGGCTCCCTACGAGCAGTACTTC; CDR3: CASSALAAPYEQYF
V: TRBV7-2; size: NA; D: TRBD1; J: TRBJ1-2; DNA: TGTGCCAGCAGCACGACAGGGGGCCTTCCCTATGGCTACACCTTC; CDR3: CASSTTGGLPYGYTF
V: TRBV11-3; size: NA; D: TRBD2; J: TRBJ2-6; DNA: TGTGCCAGCAGTCCGGGACTAGGACTCTCTGGGGCCAACGTCCTGACTTTC; CDR3: CASSPGLGLSGANVLTF
V: TRBV4-1; size: NA; D: TRBD1; J: TRBJ1-1; DNA: TGCGCCAGCAGCCAAGATGGACAGGGCCGAGCTTTCTTT; CDR3: CASSQDGQGRAFF
V: TRBV18; size: few; D: NA; J: TRBJ1-2; DNA: TGTGCCAGCTCACCACGGACAGCAAGCGGCTACACCTTC; CDR3: CASSPRTASGYTF